Listed here is a single TCR beta chain. Its antigen target is currently unknown. Base qualities are missing; no much larger clone stands one base away. The data belong to a study of blood T cell repertoires in COVID-19 (TCRdb year 2020). Concerning the study at large: The collaborator samples originated in the United States, Italy and Spain and spanned the acute and convalescent phases of COVID-19. The repertoires were made available in a free public database intended to serve as a resource for research on the immune response to SARS-CoV-2. The samples were drawn from two sources: the first 160 participants of the ongoing ImmuneRACE study, and some 1,300 subjects contributed by 6 global collaborators. Sample metadata almost always included a de-identified subject ID, COVID-19 status, age in years and sex. Where available, HLA class I and class II types were obtained from metadata supplied by the sample provider rather than from assay-based typing. The material from the prospective study consisted of cDNA or gDNA derived from T cells, B-cell-depleted T cells, or PBMCs. The dataset comprised deeply sampled blood TCRbeta repertoires from subjects exposed to, actively infected with, or recovered from COVID-19.

Overall results and qualifications from the work: Clinical and demographic metadata were provided uncurated, with the amount varying by source and participant.

The immunoSEQ Assay, a bias-controlled multiplex PCR, was used to amplify TCRbeta CDR3 regions from genomic DNA. On the study's bioinformatics: The number of nucleated cells in each sample was estimated from the amplification of reference gene primers within the assay. To quantify the absolute abundance of each unique TCRbeta CDR3 rearrangement, sequence reads were collapsed and filtered. Productive Simpson clonality was computed per sample as the square root of Simpson's diversity index over productive rearrangements. The table was pulled from immuneACCESS by TCRdb, which kept in-frame rearrangements only. Such tables lose some clones; where checked, under half of the loss comes from unresolved V genes, and the rest has no known cause. V, J and clone size derive from that table, while D and trimming were established from the DNA sequence. The sample yields under 250,000 clones; 82% were counted once. Roughly 3.4% of the sample rests with the top ten.

For this chain, trimming is 6 bases at the V end and 4 bases at the J end, and the number of junction bases without a gene match is 8. Counted from cysteine to phenylalanine, this CDR3 has 14 amino acids. Just CDR3 DNA is preserved here, 42 bases in frame from base 1. Via the germline V gene (reference sequence), CDR1 is PRHDT and CDR2 FYEKMQ. Collaborating institutions collected whole blood in K2EDTA tubes following their own protocols. For TCRbeta analysis, collaborators shipped samples in one of three forms: frozen whole blood, isolated PBMCs, or DNA extracted from either of those sample types. Here the chain combines TRBV13 and TRBJ1-2; 7 central bases correspond to TRBD1. The sequence came from a woman under 30 with acute or convalescent COVID-19. Source material: peripheral blood. The CDR3 sequence is CASSLRTGSYGYTF. The DNA reads as follows: TGTGCCAGCAGTCTTAGGACAGGTAGCTATGGCTACACCTTC.